This TCR beta chain was recorded in a study of T cell responses to AZD1222 COVID-19 vaccine. General study points: Donors were chiefly white British, with a greater number of females, and clonal diversity was perhaps underestimated.

Notes on this clone: Its cognate antigen is unknown.

Assay used: immunoSEQ multiplex PCR; TCRdb lists only in-frame clones, some missing. The sample consists of fewer than 120,000 clones, roughly 92% of them appearing once. The sequence was collected from an adult in good health. Sequenced here: peripheral blood, sampled on day 0 of AZD1222 vaccination.

The CDR3 loop reads CASSMGMDRGHGYTF. The CDR3 nucleotides read TGTGCCAGTAGTATGGGCATGGACAGGGGGCATGGCTACACCTTC. The rearrangement uses TRBV19 and TRBJ1-2, with 11 nucleotides matching TRBD1. The CDR3 is 15 residues long. CDR1 and CDR2 from the germline V gene are LNHDA and SQIVND (reference sequence). V lost 3 bases to trimming and J lost 6 bases; unmatched junction nucleotides: 6.